This T cell receptor (beta chain) derives from a study of blood T cell repertoires in COVID-19. In the study overall: Samples taken during acute and convalescent COVID-19 were collected in the United States, Italy and Spain. PBMCs, B-cell-depleted T cells, or T cells were the source of the cDNA or gDNA that made up the material.

The CDR3 is 16 residues long. CDR1 and CDR2 (germline): LGHNA, YNFKEQ. J lost 2 bases, V lost 0 bases, and 7 bases had no gene match. As processed by the authors: Reference gene primer amplification gave nucleated cell count estimates. This table comes from immunoSEQ multiplex PCR, and its TCRdb copy is limited to in-frame clones, with some not included. Clone size and the V and J calls come from that table; the DNA yielded D and trimming. Of more than 200,000 clones listed, 88% are singletons. The chain employs TRBV4-2 and TRBJ2-7; 7 bases fit TRBD2. The sample taken for sequencing was peripheral blood. This receptor was obtained from a man older than 75 with acute or convalescent COVID-19. DNA for the CDR3: TGTGCCAGCAGCCAAGATCGGGCTAGCGGCGCCTACGAGCAGTACTTC. Translation: CASSQDRASGAYEQYF.